This T cell receptor beta chain was identified in a study of CD8+ T cells in alopecia areata. Germline CDR1 reads MGHDK; CDR2 reads SYGVNS. V was clipped by 3 bases and J by 7 bases, with 4 bases between them. This CDR3 contains 10 residues. In its sample, this clone was seen a few times. Its antigen is currently unknown. The study, taken as a whole, reports: As there was one nonresponder, how baseline CD8+ expansion relates to response remains uncertain. Scalp clonality, together with expanded CD8+ clones among the top 100, fell significantly with tofacitinib. Scalp and blood samples kept many expanded lesional clones throughout tofacitinib. Normal scalp had lower clonality than lesional scalp, with alopecia totalis/universalis lesions showing this most strongly.

This sample's treatment: oral pan-JAK inhibitor, 5-10 mg twice daily. Extracted RNA was reverse transcribed into cDNA, the sequencing template. Clones were sequenced by immunoSEQ multiplex PCR, and TCRdb holds only the in-frame ones, with some missing. The sample has some 58,000 clones; about 45% are singletons. Sequenced material: CD8+ T cells sorted from blood, taken around week 37, from a patient treated with tofacitinib. V and J are TRBV25-1 and TRBJ2-7; the D is unclear. The receptor's source is a human donor with alopecia areata. The CDR3 region has the DNA TGTGCCAGCAGTGAGGGTGAGCAGTACTTC. This gives the protein CASSEGEQYF.